These T cell receptor beta chains were read from a single sample in a study of cytomegalovirus exposure and HLA in healthy donors. TCRdb keeps only in-frame clones here, not all; method: immunoSEQ multiplex PCR. The profile shows some 97,000 clones, roughly 88% of them singletons. Sequences were obtained from PBMCs. All receptors come from a woman under 30 in good health and CMV-seronegative. Each CDR3 is given with its conserved first and last residue. D genes are given only for firm matches. The size field is filled for only some rows; it gives once, few, many or a size class.

D gene	V gene	J gene	clone size	CDR3 DNA	CDR3 protein
TRBD2	TRBV7-2	TRBJ2-3	-	TGTGCCAGCAGCTTAAGTAGCGGGAGTCGCCCAGATACGCAGTATTTT	CASSLSSGSRPDTQYF
-	TRBV7-9	TRBJ2-7	few	TGTGCCAGCAGACCAGGGGAAGGGGACTACGAGCAGTACTTC	CASRPGEGDYEQYF
TRBD2	TRBV11-2	TRBJ2-5	-	TGTGCCAGCAGCCCTCGACTAGCGGAGCTCCAAGAGACCCAGTACTTC	CASSPRLAELQETQYF
-	TRBV28	TRBJ2-7	-	TGTGCCAGCAGGACACCAAGCTCCTACGAGCAGTACTTC	CASRTPSSYEQYF
TRBD2	TRBV7-2	TRBJ2-3	few	TGTGCCAGCAGCTTAAGTAGCGGGGGGACCCCCAGGGATACGCAGTATTTT	CASSLSSGGTPRDTQYF
TRBD1	TRBV5-1	TRBJ1-1	-	TGCGCCAGCAGCTTGGGGGCCGGACAGGGATTAAATGAAGCTTTCTTT	CASSLGAGQGLNEAFF
-	TRBV7-9	TRBJ1-2	-	TGTTCCAGCAGCTTGGGGCTGGAGGGCTACACCTTC	CSSSLGLEGYTF
TRBD1	TRBV2	TRBJ1-1	-	TGTGCCAGCAGCCGACAGGGCCCCAGCACTGAAGCTTTCTTT	CASSRQGPSTEAFF
-	TRBV7-2	TRBJ2-7	few	TGTGCCAGCAGCTTAGGGGGGGACAGAGCCTACGAGCAGTACTTC	CASSLGGDRAYEQYF
-	TRBV2	TRBJ1-1	-	TGTGCCAGCAGATCCGGCAGGGCGAATGAAGCTTTCTTT	CASRSGRANEAFF
TRBD1	TRBV7-2	TRBJ2-5	few	TGTGCCAGCAGTTGGACAGGGAGAGAGACCCAGTACTTC	CASSWTGRETQYF
TRBD1	TRBV7-2	TRBJ2-7	-	TGTGCCAGCAGCCCCCGGGACAGTGCCACCTACGAGCAGTACTTC	CASSPRDSATYEQYF
-	TRBV4-1	TRBJ1-1	-	TGCGCCAGCAGCCAAGATCTTTCAGTCTTAGCCCCCATGAACACTGAAGCTTTCTTT	CASSQDLSVLAPMNTEAFF
-	TRBV25-1	TRBJ2-5	-	TGTGCCAGCAGTGATGTCAGCCAAGAGACCCAGTACTTC	CASSDVSQETQYF
TRBD2	TRBV7-3	TRBJ2-1	-	TGTGCCAGCAGCCCCTTGGGACTAGCGGGAGAGAATGAGCAGTTCTTC	CASSPLGLAGENEQFF
TRBD2	TRBV4-2	TRBJ2-3	-	TGTGCCAGCAGCCAAGTCGGACTAGCGGGATGGAGCACAGATACGCAGTATTTT	CASSQVGLAGWSTDTQYF
-	TRBV5-6	TRBJ2-3	-	TGTGCCAGCAGCTTGGGAGGGGACAAAGATACGCAGTATTTT	CASSLGGDKDTQYF
TRBD1	TRBV19	TRBJ2-7	-	TGTGCCAGTAGTAAGGGACAGGCCGGGTCCGAGCAGTACTTC	CASSKGQAGSEQYF
-	TRBV28	TRBJ2-6	-	TGTGCCAGCAGCCCCATGGGTATAGGGGTTTCTGCTGGGGCCAACGTCCTGACTTTC	CASSPMGIGVSAGANVLTF
-	TRBV10-3	TRBJ1-1	-	TGTGCCATCAGTGAGTCAGACACAGGGTCCGCTGAAGCTTTCTTT	CAISESDTGSAEAFF
-	TRBV4-3	TRBJ2-7	-	TGCGCCAGCAGCCAAGGTTCACAGGAAGGCTACGAGCAGTACTTC	CASSQGSQEGYEQYF
-	TRBV2	TRBJ2-5	few	TGTGCCAGCAGTGGCTACAGGGAGACCCAGTACTTC	CASSGYRETQYF
-	TRBV4-1	TRBJ2-7	few	TGCGCCAGCAGCCACACCTGGGGCCGCAGCTCCTACGAGCAGTACTTC	CASSHTWGRSSYEQYF
TRBD2	TRBV4-2	TRBJ2-3	-	TGTGCCAGCAGCCAAGATGGGCTAGCGGAGCAGTATTTT	CASSQDGLAEQYF
TRBD2	TRBV19	TRBJ2-7	-	TGTGCCAGTAGTATAACTAGCGGCTCCTACGAGCAGTACTTC	CASSITSGSYEQYF
TRBD1	TRBV7-9	TRBJ1-2	-	TGTGCCAGCAGCCCGGGACAGGGACGAGGCTACACCTTC	CASSPGQGRGYTF
TRBD2	TRBV5-1	TRBJ2-1	-	TGCGCCAGCAGCATTCTCATCCCTCGCAAACTAGCGGGCTCCTACAATGAGCAGTTCTTC	CASSILIPRKLAGSYNEQFF
TRBD2	TRBV5-4	TRBJ2-1	-	TGTGCCAGCAGCCCTGGCGGGAGGGAGGATGAGCAGTTCTTC	CASSPGGREDEQFF
-	TRBV4-2	TRBJ2-7	-	TGTGCCAGCAGCCCTCCGGCCTTAGCCACGAAAACCTACGAGCAGTACTTC	CASSPPALATKTYEQYF
-	TRBV4-1	TRBJ2-7	-	TGCGCCAGCAGCCAAGGCGGTATAGGTTGGTACGAGCAGTACTTC	CASSQGGIGWYEQYF
-	TRBV6-5	TRBJ1-3	-	TGTGCCAGCAGTTACGACAGGTCAGGAAACACCATATATTTT	CASSYDRSGNTIYF
TRBD1	TRBV6-1	TRBJ1-2	-	TGTGCCAGCAGTGAAGTTGTAGGGACAGGGGGCGAAGGCTACACCTTC	CASSEVVGTGGEGYTF
-	TRBV28	TRBJ1-3	once	TGTGCCAGCAGTTTATGGTTAGGGTCAGGGCTCTCTGGAAACACCATATATTTT	CASSLWLGSGLSGNTIYF
-	TRBV5-1	TRBJ2-7	-	TGCGCCAGCAGCTTGGGTGGAGGGTTGGTGGCCTACGAGCAGTACTTC	CASSLGGGLVAYEQYF
-	TRBV5-1	TRBJ2-5	-	TGCGCCAGCAGCTTGGACAGAAAAGAGACCCAGTACTTC	CASSLDRKETQYF
-	TRBV19	TRBJ2-7	-	TGTGCCAGTCGTTTCCAGGCAGGACACTACGAGCAGTACTTC	CASRFQAGHYEQYF
TRBD1	TRBV7-2	TRBJ1-2	-	TGTGCCAGCAGTTGGGGACAGGGGGCGAACTATGGCTACACCTTC	CASSWGQGANYGYTF
-	TRBV5-6	TRBJ2-2	-	TGTGCCAGCAGCTTTGTTTCTCCACGGGACACCGGGGAGCTGTTTTTT	CASSFVSPRDTGELFF
-	TRBV4-3	TRBJ2-7	once	TGCGCCAGCAGCCAGGAAACTACGGTCGGGTCTCGGGAGCAGTACTTC	CASSQETTVGSREQYF
TRBD2	TRBV2	TRBJ2-7	-	TGTGCCAGCAGCGGGGGACTAGCGGGGCACCCCTCCTACGAGCAGTACTTC	CASSGGLAGHPSYEQYF
-	TRBV6-6	TRBJ2-2	-	TGTGCCAGCAGACCGAGAGGGAAGAACACCGGGGAGCTGTTTTTT	CASRPRGKNTGELFF
TRBD1	TRBV30	TRBJ2-5	-	TGTGCCTGGAGTGTACAGGGGGGCGAGACCCAGTACTTC	CAWSVQGGETQYF
-	TRBV5-4	TRBJ2-5	-	TGTGCCAGCAGCCCTCCGCCAGGCACCGAAGAGACCCAGTACTTC	CASSPPPGTEETQYF
TRBD2	TRBV5-5	TRBJ2-7	-	TGTGCCAGCAGCTTGGTAGGGACTAGCGGGGGGGCCTACGAGCAGTACTTC	CASSLVGTSGGAYEQYF
-	TRBV30	TRBJ2-5	-	TGTGCCTGGAGTGAGGAGGCGTTGGAGACCCAGTACTTC	CAWSEEALETQYF